A single sample gave rise to the 10 T cell receptor beta chains below, sequenced in a study of CXCR3-negative and CXCR3-positive naive CD8 T cells. TRB cDNA was prepared as libraries by UMI-labeled 5' RACE. From the 5' RACE reads, TCRdb lists one entry per CDR3 protein and no DNA. This repertoire includes about 26,000 distinct CDR3 sequences. Source material: naive CXCR3- CD8+ T cells from blood. The subset denotes: CD45RO-CCR7+CD27+CD95- naive CD8+ T cells lacking CXCR3 (TNR3-). The origin of the receptors is a human donor in good health. Some clones in this sample may be carry-over from other donors' samples.

V usage is TRBV6-4 and J usage is TRBJ2-1. The CDR3 has 13 residues. The germline CDR1 and CDR2 sequences are MRHNA and SNTAGT. The CDR3 is CASSPSSYNEQFF.

The J gene is TRBJ1-5, the V gene TRBV13; TCRdb reports TRBD1, a call that lacks DNA to check it against. The CDR3 has 15 residues. In germline, CDR1 is PRHDT, CDR2 FYEKMQ (reference sequence). The chain's CDR3 is CASSANRGGDQPQHF.

The V and J genes are TRBV5-1 and TRBJ1-2. Germline CDR1 is SGHRS and CDR2 is YFSETQ. The CDR3 is 16 residues long. CDR3: CASSLDTDQYLYGYTF.

The V and J genes are TRBV29-1 and TRBJ1-1. The germline CDR1 and CDR2 sequences are SQVTM and ANQGSEA. There are 11 residues in the CDR3. This CDR3 reads CSVNPNTEAFF. Full variable domain (rest looked up from reference TRBV29-1 and TRBJ1-1): SAVISQKPSRDICQRGTSLTIQCQVDSQVTMMFWYRQQPGQSLTLIATANQGSEATYESGFVIDKFPISRPNLTFSTLTVSNMSPEDSSIYLCSVNPNTEAFFGQGTRLTVV.

The chain couples TRBV11-2 to TRBJ2-5. The CDR3 sequence is 15 residues long. The germline gives CDR1 SGHAT, CDR2 FQNNGV. CDR3 region: CASSTYRLFEETQYF. Supplemented by reference TRBV11-2 and TRBJ2-5, the full variable domain reads EAGVAQSPRYKIIEKRQSVAFWCNPISGHATLYWYQQILGQGPKLLIQFQNNGVVDDSQLPKDRFSAERLKGVDSTLKIQPAKLEDSAVYLCASSTYRLFEETQYFGPGTRLLVL.

This chain connects TRBV28 to TRBJ1-2. The CDR3 consists of 11 residues. Germline CDR1 MDHEN, CDR2 SYDVKM. The CDR3: CASSDYYGYTF.

The J gene is TRBJ2-1, the V gene TRBV5-1; the D gene TCRdb calls, TRBD1, cannot be checked with no DNA. The CDR3 is made up of 17 amino acids. Germline V gene sequence: CDR1 SGHRS, CDR2 YFSETQ. The CDR3 here is CASSTGGSGGVYNEQFF.

V and J are TRBV13 and TRBJ1-1; the TCRdb D gene call, TRBD1, has no DNA to confirm it. The CDR3 contains 13 residues. Germline V lookup: CDR1 PRHDT, CDR2 FYEKMQ (reference sequence). CDR3 sequence reads: CAGQGQGEPEAFF.

J is TRBJ1-1 and V is TRBV7-2. The germline gives CDR1 SGHTA, CDR2 FQGNSA. The CDR3 is made up of 13 amino acids. CDR3 residues: CAGTLSLDAEAFF.

V is TRBV19 and J is TRBJ2-2; TCRdb picks TRBD2, but there is no DNA to check that call. From germline, CDR1 is LNHDA and CDR2 SQIVND (reference sequence). The CDR3 runs 14 residues. The CDR3 sequence: CASKTGWDTGELFF.